This is a list of T cell receptor beta chains from one sample in a study of identical twins. MiXCR was run by TCRdb on the 5' RACE reads, yielding one entry per CDR3 protein. The table has 300,000 or so distinct CDR3 sequences, nearly 9.5% seen once. Another study also made use of these data, one on yellow fever vaccine responses in identical twins.

Sequenced input: CD8+ T cells sorted from blood. These receptors all come from a woman aged 18-35 years in good health. CDR3s include the opening cysteine and the closing phenylalanine or tryptophan. A D gene is named only where the DNA matches it firmly. Some rows mark clone size as missing; the rest say once, few, many or name a class of expanded clone.

TRBV7-9	-	TRBD2	TRBJ2-7	TGTGCCAGCAGCTTACCCGGACTAGGCGAGCAGTACTTC	CASSLPGLGEQYF
TRBV7-9	many	TRBD1	TRBJ2-7	TGTGCCAGCAGACCAAACGTCCGGACAGGGGGCGTCGAGCAGTACTTC	CASRPNVRTGGVEQYF
TRBV9	many	TRBD1	TRBJ1-3	TGTGCCAGCAGCGAAGAGGGACAGGTTGCCTCTGGAAACACCATATATTTT	CASSEEGQVASGNTIYF
TRBV25-1	-	TRBD1	TRBJ2-5	TGTGCCAGCAGTGAATCAAGGGACAGGGAAGAGACCCAGTACTTC	CASSESRDREETQYF
TRBV6-2/TRBV6-3	-	TRBD2	TRBJ2-5	TGTGCCAGGACGACTAGCGGGGGCGAGACCCAGTACTTC	CARTTSGGETQYF
TRBV20-1	-	TRBD2	TRBJ2-7	TGCAGTGCTAGAGACCTACGGACTAGCGGGAGTTACGAGCAGTACTTC	CSARDLRTSGSYEQYF
TRBV11-3	-	TRBD2	TRBJ2-7	TGTGCCAGCAGCCCACGGGGGGACGACGAGCAGTACTTC	CASSPRGDDEQYF
TRBV6-2/TRBV6-3	-	TRBD1	TRBJ2-1	TGTGCCAGCAGCAATCCGGGACAGCCGAACAATGAGCAGTTCTTC	CASSNPGQPNNEQFF
TRBV28	many	TRBD1	TRBJ1-2	TGTGCCAGCACCACCCCCGGGACAGGGGTCGGCTACACCTTC	CASTTPGTGVGYTF
TRBV3-1	-	-	TRBJ2-2	TGTGCCAGCAGCCAAACGGACGCGAACACCGGGGAGCTGTTTTTT	CASSQTDANTGELFF
TRBV2	many	-	TRBJ2-2	TGTGCCAGCAGTGACAGGGAAGGGTCCGGGGAGCTGTTTTTT	CASSDREGSGELFF
TRBV7-9	many	-	TRBJ2-7	TGTGCCAGCAGCTCGACCGAGAGCCTCTCCTACGAGCAGTACTTC	CASSSTESLSYEQYF
TRBV7-2	-	-	TRBJ2-1	TGTGCCAGCAGCTTAGCCAACAGGGTCACTTACAATGAGCAGTTCTTC	CASSLANRVTYNEQFF
TRBV27	few	-	TRBJ2-4	TGTGCCAGCAGTTCCATATCCGGGACCGCCAAAAACATTCAGTACTTC	CASSSISGTAKNIQYF
TRBV29-1	many	TRBD1	TRBJ2-7	TGCAGCGTTGTTATTCGGGACAGTCCTACTCTTACCTACGAGCAGTACTTC	CSVVIRDSPTLTYEQYF
TRBV4-3	few	-	TRBJ2-2	TGCGCCAGCAGCCATTTCCAAGGTTCCACCGGGGAGCTGTTTTTT	CASSHFQGSTGELFF
TRBV12-3/TRBV12-4	-	TRBD2	TRBJ2-3	TGTGCCAGCAGCCCCGAGTTAGCGGGGGTAGCCTCCACAGATACGCAGTATTTT	CASSPELAGVASTDTQYF
TRBV7-8	-	-	TRBJ2-1	TGTGCCAGCAGCGGGGTCTCCTACAATGAGCAGTTCTTC	CASSGVSYNEQFF
TRBV20-1	-	TRBD2	TRBJ2-5	TGCAGTGCTAGAGATTGGGCGGGGGAGAGGGAGACCCAGTACTTC	CSARDWAGERETQYF
TRBV7-9	many	TRBD1	TRBJ2-5	TGTGCCAGCAGCCCGGATTCAGGGGGCTTATGGGAGACCCAGTACTTC	CASSPDSGGLWETQYF
TRBV20-1	few	TRBD1	TRBJ2-1	TGCAGTGCTAAAACCGGGACAGGATACAATGAGCAGTTCTTC	CSAKTGTGYNEQFF
TRBV7-6	-	TRBD2	TRBJ2-3	TGTGCCAGCAGCGAACGACTAGCGGGAGTAACAGATACGCAGTATTTT	CASSERLAGVTDTQYF
TRBV11-2	few	-	TRBJ2-2	TGTGCCAGCAGCTTAGTTAGCAGGGGCGGGGCGAACACCGGGGAGCTGTTTTTT	CASSLVSRGGANTGELFF
TRBV15	-	-	TRBJ1-6	TGTGCCACCAGCGTGAGGGGGACTGGTAATTCACCCCTCCACTTT	CATSVRGTGNSPLHF
TRBV11-2	-	TRBD2	TRBJ2-3	TGTGCCAGCAGCCTAAATAGCGGGGGGGCCCAGTTAACAGATACGCAGTATTTT	CASSLNSGGAQLTDTQYF
TRBV30	once	-	TRBJ2-5	TGTGCCTGGAGTGTCCCAGTACAAGAGACCCAGTACTTC	CAWSVPVQETQYF
TRBV7-9	many	TRBD1	TRBJ2-3	TGTGCCAGTGAGACCCCGGACAGGGGTATTGCAGATACGCAGTATTTT	CASETPDRGIADTQYF
TRBV27	few	TRBD2	TRBJ2-3	TGTGCCAGCAGACCCAGGACTAGCGGAAGCACAGATACGCAGTATTTT	CASRPRTSGSTDTQYF
TRBV7-9	-	-	TRBJ2-7	TGTGCCAGCAGGGGGGGGACAGAGCTCTCCTACGAGCAGTACTTC	CASRGGTELSYEQYF
TRBV20-1	-	TRBD2	TRBJ2-1	TGCAGTGCTAAGGAAAGCGGGAGGGCTTTTTTAGATGAGCAGTTCTTC	CSAKESGRAFLDEQFF
TRBV7-8	-	-	TRBJ2-5	TGTGCCAGCAGCCCAGGGGTGGAAGAGACCCAGTACTTC	CASSPGVEETQYF
TRBV3-1	few	-	TRBJ2-2	TGTGCCAGCAGCCAAGCAGCAGGTTGGGGGACCGGGGAGCTGTTTTTT	CASSQAAGWGTGELFF
TRBV4-3	few	-	TRBJ2-7	TGCGCCAGCAGCCAAGAATTAGAGGTGGGGTACGAGCAGTACTTC	CASSQELEVGYEQYF
TRBV19	many	-	TRBJ2-2	TGTGCCAGTAGCCCCCTCCTTAGCGCCGGGGAGCTGTTTTTT	CASSPLLSAGELFF
TRBV5-1	-	-	TRBJ2-1	TGCGCCAGCACAGGCCCGGGGACTCTTGCCTACAATGAGCAGTTCTTC	CASTGPGTLAYNEQFF
TRBV3-1	-	-	TRBJ2-3	TGTGCCAGCAGCCAAGTGGGGGGCGGGGCTAGCACAGATACGCAGTATTTT	CASSQVGGGASTDTQYF
TRBV27	-	TRBD2	TRBJ2-5	TGTGCCAGCAGCCGGGGACTAGCGGAGACCCAGTACTTC	CASSRGLAETQYF
TRBV3-1	-	TRBD2	TRBJ2-1	TGTGCCTCCAGCCAAGTGACTAGCGGGGGAAGCTCCTACAATGAGCAGTTCTTC	CASSQVTSGGSSYNEQFF
TRBV6-1	many	TRBD2	TRBJ2-2	TGTGCCAGCACCCCCGCTCCGGGACTAGCGAACACCGGGGAGCTGTTTTTT	CASTPAPGLANTGELFF
TRBV27	few	-	TRBJ2-1	TGTGCCAGTCTGGCTGACAATGAGCAGTTCTTC	CASLADNEQFF
TRBV9	many	-	TRBJ2-3	TGTGCCAGCAGCGTAGGGATGCGACCCTACGGCACAGATACGCAGTATTTT	CASSVGMRPYGTDTQYF
TRBV5-1	few	TRBD1	TRBJ2-5	TGCGCCAGCAGCACTCCTCTTCGGGACAGGGGGCCGGGGGAGACCCAGTACTTC	CASSTPLRDRGPGETQYF
TRBV6-4	many	-	TRBJ2-4	TGTGCCAGCAGTGGTGGTCCCGAGAACATTCAGTACTTC	CASSGGPENIQYF
TRBV4-2	few	TRBD2	TRBJ2-1	TGTGCCAGCAGCCAAGAGGAACTAGCGGGGCTCTGGAATGAGCAGTTCTTC	CASSQEELAGLWNEQFF
TRBV4-3	-	-	TRBJ2-1	TGCGCCAGCAGCCAAGATCCCCAGGGGGAGCAGTTCTTC	CASSQDPQGEQFF
TRBV24-1	few	TRBD2	TRBJ2-7	TGTGCCACCAGTTCCGTCACTAGCGGGAATTACGAGCAGTACTTC	CATSSVTSGNYEQYF
TRBV28	many	-	TRBJ2-1	TGTGCCAGCAGTTTGACAGGTATAAACAATGAGCAGTTCTTC	CASSLTGINNEQFF
TRBV9	-	TRBD2	TRBJ2-1	TGTGCCAGCAGCCCCTGGTTGGTAGCGGGTTTTCCGGTCTTC	CASSPWLVAGFPVF
TRBV15	-	-	TRBJ2-3	TGTGCCACCAGCAGAGAAACTAGGGATAGGCAGTATTTT	CATSRETRDRQYF
TRBV10-2	many	TRBD2	TRBJ2-1	TGCGCCAGCATGGGTCTAGCGGGAGACAATGAGCAGTTCTTC	CASMGLAGDNEQFF
TRBV4-3	many	TRBD1	TRBJ1-1	TGCGCCAGCAGTCAGGGGGTCACTGAAGCTTTCTTT	CASSQGVTEAFF
TRBV27	many	-	TRBJ1-1	TGTGCCAGCAGTTCCTCGGGGGCGCGGACTGAAGCTTTCTTT	CASSSSGARTEAFF
TRBV9	many	TRBD2	TRBJ2-7	TGTGCCAGCAGCCCGGGGGGGACTAGCCTCTACGAGCAGTACTTC	CASSPGGTSLYEQYF
TRBV24-1	-	TRBD1	TRBJ2-3	TGTGCCACCAGTGAGGGAAGGACAGGAACCTCTAGCACAGATACGCAGTATTTT	CATSEGRTGTSSTDTQYF
TRBV25-1	many	-	TRBJ2-2	TGTGCCAGCAGTGCGGGACGGTACACCGGGGAGCTGTTTTTT	CASSAGRYTGELFF
TRBV6-5	-	-	TRBJ2-3	TGTGCCAGCAGTTACTCGAGGGTGGATACGCAGTATTTT	CASSYSRVDTQYF